The present T cell receptor (beta chain) was sequenced within a study of shared clonotypes between healthy human individuals. Study results and caveats: For naive CD4 cells, roughly 4.6% of clonotypes were shared across a few donors.

Points on this clone: The antigen is not known.

Adults of Caucasian background living in Nashville, Tennessee made up all donors. Data came from immunoSEQ multiplex PCR; TCRdb stores just in-frame clones and leaves some out. The sample yields about 980,000 clones, about three quarters seen once. The sequenced sample was memory CD4+ T cells sorted from blood. Subset specified: CD45RA-negative fraction. This clonotype originated in a man younger than 35 in good health.

The CDR3 sequence is CASSLGQSNSPLHF. The DNA of the CDR3 is TGTGCCAGCAGCTTGGGACAGTCGAATTCACCCCTCCACTTT. V and J are TRBV5-6 and TRBJ1-6; maybe TRBD1 (5 bases). The CDR3 has 14 amino acids. Germline values: CDR1 SGHDT, CDR2 YYEEEE. Trimming took 0 bases from V and 7 from J, leaving 8 bases between them.